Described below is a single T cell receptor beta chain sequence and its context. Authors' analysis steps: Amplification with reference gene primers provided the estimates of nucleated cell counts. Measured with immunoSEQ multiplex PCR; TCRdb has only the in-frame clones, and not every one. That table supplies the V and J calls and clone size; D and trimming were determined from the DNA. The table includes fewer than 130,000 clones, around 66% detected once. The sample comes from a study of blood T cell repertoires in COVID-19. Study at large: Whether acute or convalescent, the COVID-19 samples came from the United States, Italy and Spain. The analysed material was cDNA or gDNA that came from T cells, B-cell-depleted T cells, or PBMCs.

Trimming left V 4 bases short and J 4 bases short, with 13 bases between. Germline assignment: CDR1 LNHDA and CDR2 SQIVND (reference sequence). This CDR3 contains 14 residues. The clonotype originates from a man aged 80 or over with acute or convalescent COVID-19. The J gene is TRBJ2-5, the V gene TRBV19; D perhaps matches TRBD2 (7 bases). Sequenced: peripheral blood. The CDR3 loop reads CASSTPRGAETQYF. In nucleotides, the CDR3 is TGTGCCAGTAGTACTCCTCGGGGGGCAGAGACCCAGTACTTC. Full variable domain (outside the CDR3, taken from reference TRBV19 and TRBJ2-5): DGGITQSPKYLFRKEGQNVTLSCEQNLNHDAMYWYRQDPGQGLRLIYYSQIVNDFQKGDIAEGYSVSREKKESFPLTVTSAQKNPTAFYLCASSTPRGAETQYFGPGTRLLVL.